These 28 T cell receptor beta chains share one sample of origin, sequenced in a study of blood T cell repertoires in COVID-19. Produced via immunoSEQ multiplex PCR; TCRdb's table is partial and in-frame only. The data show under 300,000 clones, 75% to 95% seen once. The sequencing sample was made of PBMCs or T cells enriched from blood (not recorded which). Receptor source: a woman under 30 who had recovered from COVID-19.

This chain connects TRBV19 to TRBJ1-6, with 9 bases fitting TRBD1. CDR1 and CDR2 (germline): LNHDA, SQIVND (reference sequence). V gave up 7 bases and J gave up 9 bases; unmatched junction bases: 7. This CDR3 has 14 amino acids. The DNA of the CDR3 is TGTGCCAGTACCGGGACAGGGTTTAGTTCACCCCTCCACTTT. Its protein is CASTGTGFSSPLHF.

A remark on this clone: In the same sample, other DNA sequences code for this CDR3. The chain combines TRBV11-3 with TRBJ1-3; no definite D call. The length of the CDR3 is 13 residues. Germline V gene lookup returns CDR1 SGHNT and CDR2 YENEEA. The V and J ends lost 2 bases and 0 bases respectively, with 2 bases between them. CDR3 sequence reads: CASSLRSGNTIYF. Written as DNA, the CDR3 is TGTGCCAGCAGCTTACGCTCTGGAAACACCATATATTTT.

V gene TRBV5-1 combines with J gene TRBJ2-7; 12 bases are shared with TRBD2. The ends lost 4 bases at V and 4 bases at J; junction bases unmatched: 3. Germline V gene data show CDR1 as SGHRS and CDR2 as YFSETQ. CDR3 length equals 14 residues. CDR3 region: CASSRLAGVYEQYF. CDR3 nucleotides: TGCGCCAGCAGCCGACTAGCGGGGGTGTACGAGCAGTACTTC.

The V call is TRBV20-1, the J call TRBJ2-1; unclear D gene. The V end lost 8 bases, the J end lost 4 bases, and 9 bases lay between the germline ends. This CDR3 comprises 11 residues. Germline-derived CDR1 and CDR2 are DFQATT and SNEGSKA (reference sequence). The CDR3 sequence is CSPTQYNEQFF. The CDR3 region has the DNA TGCAGTCCTACCCAATACAATGAGCAGTTCTTC.

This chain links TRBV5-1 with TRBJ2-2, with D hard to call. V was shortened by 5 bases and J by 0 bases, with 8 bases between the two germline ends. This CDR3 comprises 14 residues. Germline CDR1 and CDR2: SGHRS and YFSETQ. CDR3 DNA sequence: TGCGCCAGCAGTGAGAGCGCGAACACCGGGGAGCTGTTTTTT. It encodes CASSESANTGELFF.

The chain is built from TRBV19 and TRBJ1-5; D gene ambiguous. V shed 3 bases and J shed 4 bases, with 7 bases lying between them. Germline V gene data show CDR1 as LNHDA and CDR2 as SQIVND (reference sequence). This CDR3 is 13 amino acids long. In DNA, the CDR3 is TGTGCCAGTAGTATTAGAGAGAATCAGCCCCAGCATTTT. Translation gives CASSIRENQPQHF.

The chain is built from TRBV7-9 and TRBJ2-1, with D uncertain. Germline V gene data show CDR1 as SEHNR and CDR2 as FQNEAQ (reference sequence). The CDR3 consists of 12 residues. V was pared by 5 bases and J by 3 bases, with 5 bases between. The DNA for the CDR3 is TGTGCCAGCAGCACCTACTACAATGAGCAGTTCTTC. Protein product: CASSTYYNEQFF.

CDR3 sequence: CASSQVRNRQGANQPQHF. CDR3 DNA sequence: TGTGCCAGCAGCCAAGTCCGCAACAGACAGGGGGCCAATCAGCCCCAGCATTTT. This rearrangement joins TRBV3-1 (or the pseudogene TRBV3-2) to TRBJ1-5; 10 bases match TRBD1. With 1 base clipped from V and 3 bases from J, the junction kept 9 bases outside the gene matches. CDR3 length: 18 amino acids. The germline gives CDR1 LGHDT, CDR2 YNNKEL (reference sequence).

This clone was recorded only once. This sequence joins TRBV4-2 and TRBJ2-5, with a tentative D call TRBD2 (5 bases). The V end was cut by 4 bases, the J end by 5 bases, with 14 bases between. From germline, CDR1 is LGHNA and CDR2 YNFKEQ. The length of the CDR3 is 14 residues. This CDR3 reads CASSPTSGGETQYF. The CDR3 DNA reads TGTGCCAGCAGCCCGACAAGCGGTGGGGAGACCCAGTACTTC.

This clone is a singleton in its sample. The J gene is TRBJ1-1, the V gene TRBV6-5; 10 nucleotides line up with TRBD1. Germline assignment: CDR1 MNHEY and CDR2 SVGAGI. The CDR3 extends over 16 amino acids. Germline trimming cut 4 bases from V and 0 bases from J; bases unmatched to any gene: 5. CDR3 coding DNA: TGTGCCAGCAGTTGGGGACAGGGGACAATGAACACTGAAGCTTTCTTT. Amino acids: CASSWGQGTMNTEAFF.

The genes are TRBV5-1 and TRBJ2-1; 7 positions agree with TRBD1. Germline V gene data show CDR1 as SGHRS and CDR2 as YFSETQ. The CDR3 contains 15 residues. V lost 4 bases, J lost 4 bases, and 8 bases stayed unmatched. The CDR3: CASSSTGELYNEQFF. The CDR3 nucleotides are TGCGCCAGCAGCAGTACAGGGGAACTGTACAATGAGCAGTTCTTC. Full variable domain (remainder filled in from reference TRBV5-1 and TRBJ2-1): KAGVTQTPRYLIKTRGQQVTLSCSPISGHRSVSWYQQTPGQGLQFLFEYFSETQRNKGNFPGRFSGRQFSNSRSEMNVSTLELGDSALYLCASSSTGELYNEQFFGPGTRLTVL.

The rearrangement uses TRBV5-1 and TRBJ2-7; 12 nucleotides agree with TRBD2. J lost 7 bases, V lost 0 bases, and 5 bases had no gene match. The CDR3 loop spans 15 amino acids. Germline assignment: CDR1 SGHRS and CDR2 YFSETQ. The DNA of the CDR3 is TGCGCCAGCAGCTTGGGACTAGCGGGGGCTTGGGAGCAGTACTTC. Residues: CASSLGLAGAWEQYF.

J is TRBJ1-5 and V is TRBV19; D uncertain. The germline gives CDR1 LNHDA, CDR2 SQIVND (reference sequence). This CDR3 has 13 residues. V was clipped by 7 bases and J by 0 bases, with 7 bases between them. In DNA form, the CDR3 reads TGTGCCAGTACGGAGGATAGCAATCAGCCCCAGCATTTT. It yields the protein CASTEDSNQPQHF.

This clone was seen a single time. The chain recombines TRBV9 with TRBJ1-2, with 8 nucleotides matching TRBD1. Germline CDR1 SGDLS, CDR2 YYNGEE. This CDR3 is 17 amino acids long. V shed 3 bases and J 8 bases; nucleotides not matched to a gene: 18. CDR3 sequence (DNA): TGTGCCAGCAGCGGATTTGCTAGACAGGGGACTATGATCGGCTACACCTTC. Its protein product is CASSGFARQGTMIGYTF.

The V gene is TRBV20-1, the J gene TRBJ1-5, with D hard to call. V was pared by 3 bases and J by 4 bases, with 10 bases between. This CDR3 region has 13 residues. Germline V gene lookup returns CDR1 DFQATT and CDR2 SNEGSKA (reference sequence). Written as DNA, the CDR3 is TGCAGTGCTAGTAGGCAGGCAAATCAGCCCCAGCATTTT. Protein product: CSASRQANQPQHF.

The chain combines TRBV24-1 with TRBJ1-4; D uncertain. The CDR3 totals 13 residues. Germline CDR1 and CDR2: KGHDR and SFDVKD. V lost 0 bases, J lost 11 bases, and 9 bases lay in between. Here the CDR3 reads CATSDLTTGKLFF. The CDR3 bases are TGTGCCACCAGTGATTTGACAACGGGGAAACTGTTTTTT.

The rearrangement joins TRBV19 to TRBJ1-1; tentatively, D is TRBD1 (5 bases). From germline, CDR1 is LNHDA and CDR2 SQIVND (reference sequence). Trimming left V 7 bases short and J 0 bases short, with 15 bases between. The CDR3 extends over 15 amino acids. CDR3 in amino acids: CASINRMGMNTEAFF. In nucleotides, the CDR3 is TGTGCCAGTATCAACAGGATGGGGATGAACACTGAAGCTTTCTTT.

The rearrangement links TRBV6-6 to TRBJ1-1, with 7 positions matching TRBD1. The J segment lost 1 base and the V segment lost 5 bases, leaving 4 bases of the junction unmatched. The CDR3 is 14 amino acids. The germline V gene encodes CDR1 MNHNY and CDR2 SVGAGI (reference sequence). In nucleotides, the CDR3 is TGTGCCAGCAGTCAACGGACAGGGAACACTGAAGCTTTCTTT. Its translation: CASSQRTGNTEAFF.

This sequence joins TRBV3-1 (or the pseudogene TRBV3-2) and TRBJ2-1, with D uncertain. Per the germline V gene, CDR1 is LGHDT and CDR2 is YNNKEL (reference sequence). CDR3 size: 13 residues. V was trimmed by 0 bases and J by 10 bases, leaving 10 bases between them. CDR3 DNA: TGTGCCAGCAGCCAAGAAGTCCCAGAAGAGCAGTTCTTC. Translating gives CASSQEVPEEQFF.

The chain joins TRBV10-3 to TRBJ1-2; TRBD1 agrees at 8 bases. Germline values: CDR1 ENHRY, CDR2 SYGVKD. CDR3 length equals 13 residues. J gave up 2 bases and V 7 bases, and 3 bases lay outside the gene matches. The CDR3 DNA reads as TGTGCCATCAAACAGGGGGAGAACTATGGCTACACCTTC. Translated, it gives CAIKQGENYGYTF.

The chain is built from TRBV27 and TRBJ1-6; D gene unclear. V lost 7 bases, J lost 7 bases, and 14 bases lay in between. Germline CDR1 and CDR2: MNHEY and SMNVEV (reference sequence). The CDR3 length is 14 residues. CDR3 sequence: CASTDTVRNSPLHF. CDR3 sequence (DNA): TGTGCCAGCACAGACACAGTCAGAAATTCACCCCTCCACTTT.

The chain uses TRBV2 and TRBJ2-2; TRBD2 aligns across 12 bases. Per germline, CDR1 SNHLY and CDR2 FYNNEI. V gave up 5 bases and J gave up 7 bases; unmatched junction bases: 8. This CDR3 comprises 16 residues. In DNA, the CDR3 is TGTGCCAGCAGTTATACTAGCGGGGGGCTTGGCGGGGAGCTGTTTTTT. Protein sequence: CASSYTSGGLGGELFF. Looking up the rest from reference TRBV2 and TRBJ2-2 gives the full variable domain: EPEVTQTPSHQVTQMGQEVILRCVPISNHLYFYWYRQILGQKVEFLVSFYNNEISEKSEIFDDQFSVERPDGSNFTLKIRSTKLEDSAMYFCASSYTSGGLGGELFFGEGSRLTVL.

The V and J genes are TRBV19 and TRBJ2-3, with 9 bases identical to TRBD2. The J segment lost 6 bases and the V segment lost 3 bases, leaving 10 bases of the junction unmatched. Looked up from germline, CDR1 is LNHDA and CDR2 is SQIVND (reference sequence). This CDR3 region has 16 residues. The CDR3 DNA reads TGTGCCAGTAGTATCAATAGCGGGAGAGGATTCGATACGCAGTATTTT. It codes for CASSINSGRGFDTQYF.

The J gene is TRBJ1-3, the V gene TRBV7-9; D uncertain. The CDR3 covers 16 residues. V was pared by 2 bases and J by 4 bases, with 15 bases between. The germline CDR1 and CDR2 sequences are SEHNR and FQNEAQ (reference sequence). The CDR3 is CASSLRAGRGGNTIYF. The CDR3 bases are TGTGCCAGCAGCTTAAGGGCGGGCCGAGGGGGAAACACCATATATTTT.

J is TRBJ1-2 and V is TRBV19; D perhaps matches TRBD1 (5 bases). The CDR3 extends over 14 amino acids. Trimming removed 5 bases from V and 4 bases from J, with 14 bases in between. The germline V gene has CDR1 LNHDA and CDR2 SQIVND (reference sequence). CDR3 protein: CASSLTGGSYGYTF. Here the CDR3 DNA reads TGTGCCAGTAGTCTCACCGGGGGATCCTATGGCTACACCTTC.

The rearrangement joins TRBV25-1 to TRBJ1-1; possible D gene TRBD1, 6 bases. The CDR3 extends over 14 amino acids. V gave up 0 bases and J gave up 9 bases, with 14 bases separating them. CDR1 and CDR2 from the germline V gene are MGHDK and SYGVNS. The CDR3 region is CASSEYLQGKKAFF. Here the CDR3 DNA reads TGTGCCAGCAGTGAATATCTACAGGGCAAGAAAGCTTTCTTT.

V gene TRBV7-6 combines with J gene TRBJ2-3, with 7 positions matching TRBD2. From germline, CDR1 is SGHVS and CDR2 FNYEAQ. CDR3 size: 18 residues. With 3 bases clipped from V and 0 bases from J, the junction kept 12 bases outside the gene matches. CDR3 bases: TGTGCCAGCAGCTTGGGGACTACGCCTCTCATTAGCACAGATACGCAGTATTTT. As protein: CASSLGTTPLISTDTQYF.

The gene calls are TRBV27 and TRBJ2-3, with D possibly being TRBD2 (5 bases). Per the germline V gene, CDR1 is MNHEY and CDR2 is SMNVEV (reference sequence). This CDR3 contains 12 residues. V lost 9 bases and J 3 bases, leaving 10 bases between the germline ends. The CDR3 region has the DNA TGTGCCAGTAAAAGAGGGACAGATACGCAGTATTTT. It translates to CASKRGTDTQYF.